The clone carrying this TCR beta chain was seen repeatedly, ten times or more. Its antigen is currently unknown. This sample is drawn from a study of T cells after yellow fever vaccination. The V gene's germline CDR1 is SGHRS and CDR2 YFSETQ. V shed 2 bases and J 3 bases; nucleotides not matched to a gene: 19. The CDR3 runs 20 residues. General observations from the study: Among primary-vaccination clones, most reappeared after the booster, at approximately 97% for CD4 and 88% for CD8.

TCRdb called the 5' RACE reads again in MiXCR, with one record for every CDR3 protein. This table has fewer than 350,000 distinct CDR3 sequences, about 3.5% appearing once. The source material was PBMCs, sampled on the day of the yellow fever booster vaccination. This sequence was found in a man aged 18 to 30 who received the YFV17D yellow fever vaccine. This chain joins TRBV5-1 and TRBJ1-1; 10 positions match TRBD1. The CDR3 here is CASSFNPRQGARFGDTEAFF. The CDR3 DNA is TGCGCCAGCAGCTTCAACCCAAGACAGGGGGCACGGTTTGGAGACACTGAAGCTTTCTTT. The whole variable domain, remainder taken from reference TRBV5-1 and TRBJ1-1, is KAGVTQTPRYLIKTRGQQVTLSCSPISGHRSVSWYQQTPGQGLQFLFEYFSETQRNKGNFPGRFSGRQFSNSRSEMNVSTLELGDSALYLCASSFNPRQGARFGDTEAFFGQGTRLTVV.